A single sample is the source of the 10 T cell receptor beta chains below, sequenced in a study of control samples from healthy donors and cancer patients. TCRdb's table, derived via immunoSEQ multiplex PCR, lists solely in-frame clones and lacks some. The table shows roughly 160,000 clones, with 96% occurring only once. Sequences were obtained from blood. The origin of the receptors is a woman in her thirties in good health.

This chain joins TRBV28 and TRBJ1-1; D might be TRBD1 (6 bases). Germline assignment: CDR1 MDHEN and CDR2 SYDVKM. V was cut by 5 bases and J by 3 bases, with 13 bases left in between. The length of the CDR3 is 14 residues. In DNA, the CDR3 is TGTGCCAGCAGTCACCCCAACAGGGACACTGAAGCTTTCTTT. It translates to CASSHPNRDTEAFF.

The chain combines TRBV27 with TRBJ1-1; D is possibly TRBD1 (5 bases). V lost 8 bases, J lost 6 bases, and 22 bases lay in between. This CDR3 has 15 residues. CDR1 and CDR2 (germline): MNHEY, SMNVEV (reference sequence). The CDR3 sequence: CASGVRRGIAPEAFF. In DNA, the CDR3 is TGTGCCAGCGGGGTGAGGAGGGGCATTGCCCCTGAAGCTTTCTTT.

The chain is built from TRBV5-1 and TRBJ1-3; D ambiguous. Trimming took 0 bases from V and 4 from J, leaving 17 bases between them. Germline V gives CDR1 SGHRS, CDR2 YFSETQ. The CDR3 sequence is 17 residues long. This CDR3 is CASSLGREIVSGNTIYF. CDR3 DNA sequence: TGCGCCAGCAGCTTGGGTAGGGAAATAGTTTCCGGAAACACCATATATTTT.

V gene TRBV15 combines with J gene TRBJ1-5; no clear D. The CDR3 is made up of 13 amino acids. V lost 1 base and J 0 bases, leaving 1 base between the germline ends. Germline values: CDR1 LNHNV, CDR2 YYDKDF (reference sequence). The CDR3 is CATSRGSNQPQHF. For the CDR3, the DNA is TGTGCCACCAGCAGAGGTAGCAATCAGCCCCAGCATTTT.

J is TRBJ1-1 and V is TRBV18; D uncertain. V lost 5 bases to trimming and J lost 1 base, with 23 bases between them. Germline CDR1 and CDR2: KGHSH and LQKENI. The CDR3 totals 18 residues. The CDR3 loop is CASSAGVVGFGSNTEAFF. The CDR3 DNA follows: TGTGCCAGCTCAGCAGGAGTAGTCGGGTTTGGGTCGAACACTGAAGCTTTCTTT.

This chain joins TRBV15 and TRBJ2-1; TRBD2 matches at 8 bases. Germline V gene sequence: CDR1 LNHNV, CDR2 YYDKDF (reference sequence). V gave up 4 bases and J gave up 7 bases; unmatched junction bases: 12. CDR3 length equals 16 residues. This CDR3 reads CATSTERSGSVNEQFF. Here the CDR3 DNA reads TGTGCCACCAGCACGGAGAGGAGCGGGAGCGTAAATGAGCAGTTCTTC.

This chain uses TRBV9 with TRBJ1-4; D not certain. Trimming pared 0 bases from V and 2 bases from J, leaving 8 bases between. Germline V gene lookup returns CDR1 SGDLS and CDR2 YYNGEE. The CDR3 consists of 15 residues. CDR3 DNA sequence: TGTGCCAGCAGCGTAGGGGAGGGTACTAATGAAAAACTGTTTTTT. It specifies CASSVGEGTNEKLFF. Complete variable domain (other parts from reference TRBV9 and TRBJ1-4): DSGVTQTPKHLITATGQRVTLRCSPRSGDLSVYWYQQSLDQGLQFLIQYYNGEERAKGNILERFSAQQFPDLHSELNLSSLELGDSALYFCASSVGEGTNEKLFFGSGTQLSVL.

V gene TRBV27 combines with J gene TRBJ2-7; D gene uncertain. The CDR3 is 15 residues long. The V and J ends lost 0 bases and 3 bases respectively, with 12 bases between them. From germline, CDR1 is MNHEY and CDR2 SMNVEV (reference sequence). CDR3 in DNA: TGTGCCAGCAGTTTATCTGGACGGCCCCGCTACGAGCAGTACTTC. The encoded protein is CASSLSGRPRYEQYF.

This chain joins TRBV5-1 and TRBJ2-2; weak D call: TRBD2 (6 bases). Trimming pared 4 bases from V and 9 bases from J, leaving 19 bases between. The CDR3 covers 15 residues. Germline CDR1 reads SGHRS; CDR2 reads YFSETQ. Here the CDR3 reads CASSPGGFGFWELFF. The DNA of the CDR3 is TGCGCCAGCAGCCCCGGGGGTTTTGGCTTCTGGGAGCTGTTTTTT.

This clone was recorded once. The rearrangement links TRBV28 to TRBJ1-6, with 8 bases identical to TRBD1. The V and J ends lost 6 bases and 4 bases, in that order; junction bases with no gene match: 8. The length of the CDR3 is 16 residues. The germline CDR1 and CDR2 sequences are MDHEN and SYDVKM. Here the CDR3 reads CASRRGQAIYNSPLHF. In DNA form, the CDR3 reads TGTGCCAGCAGACGGGGACAGGCCATATATAATTCACCCCTCCACTTT.